The entry below gives a single T cell receptor beta chain sequence along with its context. No antigen is known for it. Indicated time point: week 35, safety follow-up. Every single dose of the vaccine, 300 ug of mutant IDH1 20-mer peptide, came with topical imiquimod. Across weeks 1, 3, 5, 7, 11, 15, 19 and 23, patients received a vaccination each time, eight in all. The sample comes from a study of a mutant IDH1 vaccine in newly diagnosed glioma. Across the whole study: Investigators started vaccination 4-6 weeks after radiotherapy alone, or with temozolomide cycles.

This table comes from immunoSEQ multiplex PCR, and its TCRdb copy is limited to in-frame clones, with some not included. The repertoire includes roughly 26,000 clones, over 65% of them detected once, and around 31% sits in the top ten. Trimming shortened V by 6 bases and J by 5 bases, and 13 bases separated the two germline ends. CDR1 is SNHLY and CDR2 is FYNNEI in the germline V gene. CDR3 length: 13 amino acids. The starting material was PBMCs, obtained from a glioma patient whose treatment included an IDH1 peptide vaccine. The receptor's source is a man in his thirties or forties with glioma. The chain recombines TRBV2 with TRBJ1-1, with D maybe TRBD1 (6 bases). CDR3 DNA: TGTGCCAGCAGACCCGACAGGACTACTGAAGCTTTCTTT. This sequence encodes CASRPDRTTEAFF.